The present entry profiles one T cell receptor (beta chain) with its context. Authors' data handling: Reference gene primer amplification in the assay estimated nucleated cell counts. Here immunoSEQ multiplex PCR was the method, and the copy in TCRdb shows in-frame clones only, minus some. Clone size and the V and J calls come from that table; the DNA yielded D and trimming. Of 120,000 to 150,000 clones in the sample, 75% to 90% were seen once. Germline V lookup: CDR1 SGHRS, CDR2 YFSETQ. V shed 0 bases, J shed 6 bases, and the junction held 6 bases outside the gene matches. There are 15 residues in the CDR3. The sample is drawn from a study of blood T cell repertoires in COVID-19. At the level of the study: Researchers got acute and convalescent COVID-19 samples from the United States, Italy and Spain. The analysed material was cDNA or gDNA that came from T cells, B-cell-depleted T cells, or PBMCs.

This sequence was found in a man in his 60s with active or convalescent COVID-19. The chain is built from TRBV5-1 and TRBJ2-7; 10 bases match TRBD2. The specimen sequenced was peripheral blood. The CDR3 DNA sequence: TGCGCCAGCAGCTTGGTGGCTAGCGGGAGTGCCGAGCAGTACTTC. It is translated as CASSLVASGSAEQYF.